The TCR beta chain described here comes from a study of blood T cell repertoires in COVID-19. V lost 7 bases and J 2 bases, leaving 17 bases between the germline ends. Germline CDR1 and CDR2: LGHNA and YNFKEQ. CDR3 size: 15 residues. TCRdb's table, derived via immunoSEQ multiplex PCR, lists solely in-frame clones and lacks some. The table has more than 120,000 clones, 75% to 90% seen once. This chain links TRBV4-2 with TRBJ1-2; tentative D call: TRBD1 (6 bases). This receptor was identified in a man in his fifties or sixties who had recovered from COVID-19. The sample taken for sequencing was peripheral blood. CDR3: CASNLDTGLNYGYTF. Here the CDR3 DNA reads TGTGCCAGCAACCTAGATACAGGGCTCAACTATGGCTACACCTTC.